This entry concerns a single TCR beta chain. This entry comes from a study of T cells after posttransplantation cyclophosphamide. A marrow graft followed busulfan-fludarabine conditioning, with cyclophosphamide on days +3 and +4. Produced via immunoSEQ multiplex PCR; TCRdb's table is partial and in-frame only. The sample lists some 45,000 clones, roughly 91% occurring once. Per germline, CDR1 ENHRY and CDR2 SYGVKD. The V and J ends lost 5 bases and 0 bases, in that order; junction bases with no gene match: 5. This CDR3 is 15 amino acids long. The clonotype was recovered from a male patient aged 60 to 75 who received an allogeneic stem cell transplant from a related donor and was CMV-positive. T cells may partly derive from the graft donor. The chain carries TRBV10-3 and TRBJ2-3; TRBD2 matches at 7 bases. The sample here was PBMCs, taken roughly 60 days after allogeneic stem cell transplant with posttransplant cyclophosphamide. The CDR3 sequence is CAISPPGGSTDTQYF. The CDR3 DNA reads TGTGCCATCAGTCCCCCCGGGGGGAGCACAGATACGCAGTATTTT.